This T cell receptor (beta chain) derives from a study of blood T cell repertoires in COVID-19 (dated by TCRdb to 2020 to 2022). As for the study more broadly: The collaborator samples originated in the United States, Italy and Spain and spanned the acute and convalescent phases of COVID-19. The material from the prospective study consisted of cDNA or gDNA derived from T cells, B-cell-depleted T cells, or PBMCs. Deeply sampled blood TCRbeta repertoires from subjects exposed to, actively infected with, or recovered from COVID-19 were included in the dataset. A freely available public database, intended as a resource for researchers studying the immune response to SARS-CoV-2, is where the repertoires were released. Samples came from the ongoing ImmuneRACE study (first 160 participants) plus 1,254 subjects from 6 global collaborators. Sample metadata almost always included a de-identified subject ID, COVID-19 status, age in years and sex. HLA class I and class II types, where available, came from metadata supplied by the sample provider rather than from assay-based typing. Overall study outcomes, separate from this receptor: The quantity of clinical and demographic metadata differed by source and by participant and was supplied without curation.

Collaborating institutions collected whole blood in K2EDTA tubes following their own protocols. For TCRbeta analysis, collaborators shipped samples in one of three forms: frozen whole blood, isolated PBMCs, or DNA extracted from either of those sample types. TCRbeta CDR3 regions were amplified from genomic DNA using the immunoSEQ Assay, a bias-controlled multiplex PCR. On the authors' methods: Nucleated cell counts per sample were estimated from amplification of reference gene primers within the assay. Sequence reads were collapsed and filtered to measure the absolute abundance of every unique TCRbeta CDR3 rearrangement. For each sample, productive Simpson clonality was calculated as the square root of Simpson's diversity index over productive rearrangements. Held by TCRdb, this immuneACCESS table contains in-frame sequences only and omits some clones. Under half of the omission traces to an unresolved V gene where checked; the cause of the rest is unknown. The DNA gave D and trimming, while V, J and clone size come from that table. The sample yields roughly 87,000 clones; more than 75% were counted once. The ten largest account for roughly 25% of the sample.

For this clone: The antigen it recognizes is unknown. Nothing much larger sits one base from this clone, and base qualities are not available.

This clonotype originated in a human donor in a cohort sampled during active COVID-19. Specimen: peripheral blood.

This receptor has the CDR3 CASRKTGPQYEQYF. Read as DNA, the sequence is TGTGCCAGCAGAAAGACAGGGCCCCAGTACGAGCAGTACTTC. The rearrangement combines TRBV14 with TRBJ2-7, with 7 junctional bases fitting TRBD1. The CDR3 runs 14 amino acids, cysteine and phenylalanine included. Only the CDR3 region is kept as DNA, spanning 42 bases read in frame from base 1. V loses 6 bases at its end and J loses 4 bases; junction bases beyond the gene matches: 9. Reading the germline V gene gives CDR1 SGHDN and CDR2 FVKESK.